This T cell receptor beta chain comes out of a study of OX40 agonist ivuxolimab in advanced cancers. The germline V gene encodes CDR1 KGHSH and CDR2 LQKENI. J lost 6 bases, V lost 0 bases, and 10 bases had no gene match. The CDR3 consists of 16 residues. This table comes from immunoSEQ multiplex PCR, and its TCRdb copy is limited to in-frame clones, with some not included. The sample has around 20,000 clones, 74% seen once; the top ten hold more than 25%. The source of this sequence is an adult with an advanced solid tumor such as melanoma, head and neck, liver or kidney cancer. Here the sequenced sample was CD4+ or CD8+ T cells sorted from blood, taken in a trial of the OX40 agonist ivuxolimab. This chain connects TRBV18 to TRBJ2-7, with TRBD2 matching over 8 bases. The CDR3 coding sequence is TGTGCCAGCTCACCACCGGTAGCGGGGCCCCCTTCCGAGCAGTACTTC. This translates into CASSPPVAGPPSEQYF.